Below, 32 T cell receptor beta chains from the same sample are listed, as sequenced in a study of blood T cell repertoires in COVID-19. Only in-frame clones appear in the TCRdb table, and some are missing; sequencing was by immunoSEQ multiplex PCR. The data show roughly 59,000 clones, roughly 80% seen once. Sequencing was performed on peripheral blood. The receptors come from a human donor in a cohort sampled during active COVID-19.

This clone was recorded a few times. For the CDR3, the DNA is TGTGCCAGCAGCAAAGATGGGGGGGACTACGAGCAGTACTTC. It translates to CASSKDGGDYEQYF. This chain connects TRBV21-1 to TRBJ2-7; TRBD2 is the table's D call, not checked against the DNA. TRBV21-1 is a documented pseudogene. This CDR3 spans 14 amino acids.

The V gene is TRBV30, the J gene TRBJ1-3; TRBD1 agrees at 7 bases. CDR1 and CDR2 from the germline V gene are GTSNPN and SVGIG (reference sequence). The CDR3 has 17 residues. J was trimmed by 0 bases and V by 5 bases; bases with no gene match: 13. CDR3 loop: CAWGRRDRVPSGNTIYF. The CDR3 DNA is TGTGCCTGGGGGAGGAGAGACAGGGTCCCCTCTGGAAACACCATATATTTT.

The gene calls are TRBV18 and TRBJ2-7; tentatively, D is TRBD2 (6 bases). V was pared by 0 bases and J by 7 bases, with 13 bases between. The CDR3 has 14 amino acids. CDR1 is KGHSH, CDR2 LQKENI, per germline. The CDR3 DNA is TGTGCCAGCTCACCACCCGGGACTTCTGGAGAGCAGTACTTC. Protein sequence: CASSPPGTSGEQYF.

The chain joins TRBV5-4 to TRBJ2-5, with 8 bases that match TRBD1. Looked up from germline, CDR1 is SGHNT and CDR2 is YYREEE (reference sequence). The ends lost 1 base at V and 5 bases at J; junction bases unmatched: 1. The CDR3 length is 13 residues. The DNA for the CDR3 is TGTGCCAGCAGCTTGACAGGGGGGGAGACCCAGTACTTC. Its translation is CASSLTGGETQYF.

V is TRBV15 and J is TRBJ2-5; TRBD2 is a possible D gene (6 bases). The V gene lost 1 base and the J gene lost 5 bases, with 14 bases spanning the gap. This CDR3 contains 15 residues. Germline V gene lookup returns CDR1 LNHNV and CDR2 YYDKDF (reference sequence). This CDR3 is CATSRGRGTEETQYF. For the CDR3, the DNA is TGTGCCACCAGCAGAGGGCGGGGAACGGAGGAGACCCAGTACTTC.

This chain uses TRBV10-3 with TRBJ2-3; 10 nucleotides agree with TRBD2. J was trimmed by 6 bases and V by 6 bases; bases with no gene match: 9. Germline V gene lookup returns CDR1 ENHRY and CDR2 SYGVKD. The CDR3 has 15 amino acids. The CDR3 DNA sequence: TGTGCCATCAGCCAAAGCGGGAGGGCCGGCGATACGCAGTATTTT. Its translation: CAISQSGRAGDTQYF.

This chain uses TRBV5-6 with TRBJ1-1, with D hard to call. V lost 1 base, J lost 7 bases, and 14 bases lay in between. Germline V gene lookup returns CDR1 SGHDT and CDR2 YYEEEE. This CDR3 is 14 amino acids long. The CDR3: CASSLWRMGSEAFF. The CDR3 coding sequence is TGTGCCAGCAGCTTGTGGCGGATGGGGAGTGAAGCTTTCTTT.

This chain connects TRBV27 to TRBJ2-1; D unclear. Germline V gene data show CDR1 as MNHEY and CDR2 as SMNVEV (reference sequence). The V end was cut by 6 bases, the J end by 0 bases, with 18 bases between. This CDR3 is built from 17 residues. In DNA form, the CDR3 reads TGTGCCAGCAGCACCCCCGCAGCGCTTAGCTCCTACAATGAGCAGTTCTTC. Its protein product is CASSTPAALSSYNEQFF.

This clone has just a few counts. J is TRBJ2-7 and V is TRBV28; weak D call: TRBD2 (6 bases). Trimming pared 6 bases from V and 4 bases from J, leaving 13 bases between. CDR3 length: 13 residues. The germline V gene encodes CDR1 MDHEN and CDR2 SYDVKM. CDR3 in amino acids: CASRRGSFYEQYF. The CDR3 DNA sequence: TGTGCCAGCAGGCGGGGTTCGTTTTACGAGCAGTACTTC.

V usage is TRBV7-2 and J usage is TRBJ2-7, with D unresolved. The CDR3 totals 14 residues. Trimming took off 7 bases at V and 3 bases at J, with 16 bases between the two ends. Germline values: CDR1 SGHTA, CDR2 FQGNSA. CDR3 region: CASTLYPPRYEQYF. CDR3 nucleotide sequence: TGTGCCAGCACCCTATACCCCCCTCGCTACGAGCAGTACTTC.

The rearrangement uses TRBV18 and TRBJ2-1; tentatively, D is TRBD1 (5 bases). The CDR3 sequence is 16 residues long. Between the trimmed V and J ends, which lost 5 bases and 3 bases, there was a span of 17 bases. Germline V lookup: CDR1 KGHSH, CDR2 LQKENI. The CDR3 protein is CASSSWTKGYYNEQFF. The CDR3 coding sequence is TGTGCCAGCTCATCATGGACAAAGGGATACTACAATGAGCAGTTCTTC.

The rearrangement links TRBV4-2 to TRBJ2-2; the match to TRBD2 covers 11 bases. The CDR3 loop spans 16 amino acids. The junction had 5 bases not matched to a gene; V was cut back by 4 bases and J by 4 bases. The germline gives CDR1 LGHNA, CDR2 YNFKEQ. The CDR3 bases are TGTGCCAGCAGCCTTTTAGCGGGAGGGAGCACCGGGGAGCTGTTTTTT. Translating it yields CASSLLAGGSTGELFF.

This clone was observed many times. This CDR3 is CASSSRDSYTDTQYF. The CDR3 DNA sequence: TGTGCCAGCAGTTCACGGGACAGCTACACAGATACGCAGTATTTT. V usage is TRBV28 and J usage is TRBJ2-3; 7 positions agree with TRBD1. The germline V gene has CDR1 MDHEN and CDR2 SYDVKM. This CDR3 region has 15 residues. The ends lost 4 bases at V and 2 bases at J; junction bases unmatched: 6.

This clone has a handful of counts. The CDR3 region is CASSPRTSGIEQYF. CDR3 nucleotide sequence: TGTGCCAGCAGCCCCCGGACTAGCGGGATCGAGCAGTACTTC. The chain has TRBV9 and TRBJ2-7, with 12 bases lining up with TRBD2. J gave up 6 bases and V 4 bases, and 5 bases lay outside the gene matches. Germline V gene lookup returns CDR1 SGDLS and CDR2 YYNGEE. The CDR3 spans 14 residues.

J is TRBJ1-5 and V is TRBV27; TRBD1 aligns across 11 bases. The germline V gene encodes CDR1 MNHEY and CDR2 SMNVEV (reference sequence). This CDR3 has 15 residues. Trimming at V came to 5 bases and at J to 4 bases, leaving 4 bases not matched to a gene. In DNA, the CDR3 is TGTGCCAGCAGTACTGGGACAGGGGGAAATCAGCCCCAGCATTTT. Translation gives CASSTGTGGNQPQHF.

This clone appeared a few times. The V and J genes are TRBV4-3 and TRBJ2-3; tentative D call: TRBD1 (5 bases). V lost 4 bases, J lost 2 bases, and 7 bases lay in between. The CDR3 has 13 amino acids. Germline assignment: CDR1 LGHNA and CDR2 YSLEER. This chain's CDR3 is CASSRQFTDTQYF. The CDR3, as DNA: TGCGCCAGCAGCCGACAGTTCACAGATACGCAGTATTTT.

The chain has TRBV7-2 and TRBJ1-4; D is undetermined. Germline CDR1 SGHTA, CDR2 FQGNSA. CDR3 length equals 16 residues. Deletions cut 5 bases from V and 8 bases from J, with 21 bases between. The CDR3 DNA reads TGTGCCAGCAGCCCGGGTTTAGGACGAGGGTTAGAAAAACTGTTTTTT. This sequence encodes CASSPGLGRGLEKLFF. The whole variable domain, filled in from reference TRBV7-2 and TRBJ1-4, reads GAGVSQSPSNKVTEKGKDVELRCDPISGHTALYWYRQSLGQGLEFLIYFQGNSAPDKSGLPSDRFSAERTGGSVSTLTIQRTQQEDSAVYLCASSPGLGRGLEKLFFGSGTQLSVL.

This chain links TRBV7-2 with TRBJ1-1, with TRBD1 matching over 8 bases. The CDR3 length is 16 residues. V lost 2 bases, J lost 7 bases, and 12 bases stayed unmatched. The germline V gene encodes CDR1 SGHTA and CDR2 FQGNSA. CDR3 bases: TGTGCCAGCAGCTTAAGACAGGGGTTTCGGTCAGATGAAGCTTTCTTT. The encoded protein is CASSLRQGFRSDEAFF.

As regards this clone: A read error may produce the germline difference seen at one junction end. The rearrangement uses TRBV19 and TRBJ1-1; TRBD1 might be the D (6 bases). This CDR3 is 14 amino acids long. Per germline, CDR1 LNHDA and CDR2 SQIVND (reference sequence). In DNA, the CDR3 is TGTGCCAGTATAGGGACACGGGTGAAGACTGAAGCTTTCTTT. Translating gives CASIGTRVKTEAFF.

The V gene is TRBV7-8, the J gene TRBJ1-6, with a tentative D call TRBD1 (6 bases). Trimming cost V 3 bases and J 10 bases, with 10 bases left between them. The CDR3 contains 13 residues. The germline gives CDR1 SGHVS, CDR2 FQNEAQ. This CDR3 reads CASSFTGSSPLHF. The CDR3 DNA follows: TGTGCCAGCAGCTTTACAGGGAGCTCACCCCTCCACTTT.

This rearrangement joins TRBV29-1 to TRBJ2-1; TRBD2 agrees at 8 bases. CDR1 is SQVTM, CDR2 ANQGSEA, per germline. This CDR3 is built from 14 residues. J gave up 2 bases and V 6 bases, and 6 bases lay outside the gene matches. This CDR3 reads CSVLSGRAYNEQFF. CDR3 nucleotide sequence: TGCAGCGTCCTTTCCGGGAGGGCCTACAATGAGCAGTTCTTC.

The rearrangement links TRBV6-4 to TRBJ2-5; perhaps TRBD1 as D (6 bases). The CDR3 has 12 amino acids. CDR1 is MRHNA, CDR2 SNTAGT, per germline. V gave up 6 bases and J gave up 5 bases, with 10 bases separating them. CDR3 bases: TGTGCCAGCAGGAAACAGGGTGAGACCCAGTACTTC. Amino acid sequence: CASRKQGETQYF.

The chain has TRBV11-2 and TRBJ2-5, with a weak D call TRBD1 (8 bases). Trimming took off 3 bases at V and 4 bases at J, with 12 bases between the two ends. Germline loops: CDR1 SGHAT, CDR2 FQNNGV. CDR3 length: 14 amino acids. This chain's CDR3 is CASSFTGGGETQYF. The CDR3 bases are TGTGCCAGCAGCTTTACAGGGGGGGGAGAGACCCAGTACTTC.

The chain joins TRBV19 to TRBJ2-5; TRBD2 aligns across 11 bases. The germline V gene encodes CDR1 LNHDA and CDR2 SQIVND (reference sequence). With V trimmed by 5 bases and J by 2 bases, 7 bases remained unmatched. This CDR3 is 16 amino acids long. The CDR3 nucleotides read TGTGCCAGTAGTCCCGGGACTAGCGGAAATCAAGAGACCCAGTACTTC. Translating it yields CASSPGTSGNQETQYF.

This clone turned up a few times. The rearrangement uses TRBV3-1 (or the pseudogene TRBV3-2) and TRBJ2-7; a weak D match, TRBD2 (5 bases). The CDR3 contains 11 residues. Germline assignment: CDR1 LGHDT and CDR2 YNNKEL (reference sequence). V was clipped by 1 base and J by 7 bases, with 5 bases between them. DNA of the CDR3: TGTGCCAGCAGCCAAGGAGGGGAGCAGTACTTC. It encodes CASSQGGEQYF.

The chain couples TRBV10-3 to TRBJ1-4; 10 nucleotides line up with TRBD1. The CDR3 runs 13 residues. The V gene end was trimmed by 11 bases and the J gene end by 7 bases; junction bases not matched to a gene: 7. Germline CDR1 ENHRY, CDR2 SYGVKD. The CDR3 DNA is TGTGCCTCTGGGACAGGGGATAGTGAAAAACTGTTTTTT. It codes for CASGTGDSEKLFF.

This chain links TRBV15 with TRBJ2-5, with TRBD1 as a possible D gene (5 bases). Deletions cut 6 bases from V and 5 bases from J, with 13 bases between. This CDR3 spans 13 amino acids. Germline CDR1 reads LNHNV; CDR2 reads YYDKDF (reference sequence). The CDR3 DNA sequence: TGTGCCACCAGTGCAGGGATTGAGGAGACCCAGTACTTC. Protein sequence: CATSAGIEETQYF.

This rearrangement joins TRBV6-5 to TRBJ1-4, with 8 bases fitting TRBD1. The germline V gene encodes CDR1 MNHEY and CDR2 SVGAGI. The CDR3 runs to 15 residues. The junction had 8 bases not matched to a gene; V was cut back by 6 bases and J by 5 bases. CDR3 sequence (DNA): TGTGCCAGCAGACTCATGGACAGGGTAAATGAAAAACTGTTTTTT. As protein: CASRLMDRVNEKLFF.

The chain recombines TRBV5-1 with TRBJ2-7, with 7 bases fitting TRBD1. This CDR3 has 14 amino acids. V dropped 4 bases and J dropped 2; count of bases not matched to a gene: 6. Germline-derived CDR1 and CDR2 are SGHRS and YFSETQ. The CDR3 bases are TGCGCCAGCAGCGGGACAGCAAACCCCTACGAGCAGTACTTC. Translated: CASSGTANPYEQYF.

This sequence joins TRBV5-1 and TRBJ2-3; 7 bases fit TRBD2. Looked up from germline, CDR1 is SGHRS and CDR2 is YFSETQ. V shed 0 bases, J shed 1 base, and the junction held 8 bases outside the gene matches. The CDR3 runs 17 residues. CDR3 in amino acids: CASSLEGRERGTDTQYF. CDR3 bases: TGCGCCAGCAGCTTGGAGGGGCGGGAGCGGGGCACAGATACGCAGTATTTT. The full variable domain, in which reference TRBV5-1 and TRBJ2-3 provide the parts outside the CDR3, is KAGVTQTPRYLIKTRGQQVTLSCSPISGHRSVSWYQQTPGQGLQFLFEYFSETQRNKGNFPGRFSGRQFSNSRSEMNVSTLELGDSALYLCASSLEGRERGTDTQYFGPGTRLTVL.

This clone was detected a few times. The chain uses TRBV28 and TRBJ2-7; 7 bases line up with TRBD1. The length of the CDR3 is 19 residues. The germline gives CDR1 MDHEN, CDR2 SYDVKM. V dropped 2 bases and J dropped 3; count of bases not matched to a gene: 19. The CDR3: CASSLPDRAPRTPGYEQYF. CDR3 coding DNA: TGTGCCAGCAGTTTACCCGACAGGGCCCCCAGGACTCCCGGCTACGAGCAGTACTTC.

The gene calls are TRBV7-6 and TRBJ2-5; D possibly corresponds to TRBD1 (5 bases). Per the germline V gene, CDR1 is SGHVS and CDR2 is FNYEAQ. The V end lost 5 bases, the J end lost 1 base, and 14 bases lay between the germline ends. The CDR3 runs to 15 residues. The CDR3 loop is CASSRNTGTQETQYF. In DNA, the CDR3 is TGTGCCAGCAGCAGAAACACAGGTACCCAAGAGACCCAGTACTTC.